What follows are 27 T cell receptor beta chains derived from one specimen sequenced in a study of blood T cell repertoires in COVID-19. Profiled with immunoSEQ multiplex PCR; TCRdb holds only in-frame clones, not every one. The sample lists about 76,000 clones; 86% were seen once. Sequences were obtained from peripheral blood. These receptors were collected from a human donor in a cohort sampled during active COVID-19.

The V call is TRBV6-1, the J call TRBJ1-2, with 7 bases aligning to TRBD1. The CDR3 length is 14 residues. Germline-derived CDR1 and CDR2 are MNHNS and SASEGT. J lost 4 bases, V lost 3 bases, and 5 bases had no gene match. The CDR3 here is CASSDPQGVYGYTF. CDR3 bases: TGTGCCAGCAGTGACCCCCAGGGGGTCTATGGCTACACCTTC.

CDR3 in DNA: TGCGCCAGCAGTGGGACTACTTCCTACAATGAGCAGTTCTTC. This gives the protein CASSGTTSYNEQFF. This sequence joins TRBV10-1 and TRBJ2-1, with TRBD2 as a possible D gene (6 bases). CDR3 length: 14 residues. CDR1 and CDR2 (germline): WNHNN, SYGVQD (reference sequence). V lost 4 bases and J lost 1, with 8 bases in between.

V gene TRBV5-4 combines with J gene TRBJ2-1; the match to TRBD1 covers 7 bases. V shed 2 bases, J shed 0 bases, and the junction held 8 bases outside the gene matches. The CDR3 contains 17 residues. In germline, CDR1 is SGHNT, CDR2 YYREEE (reference sequence). CDR3: CASSLPRQGSSYNEQFF. In nucleotides, the CDR3 is TGTGCCAGCAGCTTACCCCGACAGGGTAGCTCCTACAATGAGCAGTTCTTC. The whole variable domain, filled in from reference TRBV5-4 and TRBJ2-1, reads ETGVTQSPTHLIKTRGQQVTLRCSSQSGHNTVSWYQQALGQGPQFIFQYYREEENGRGNFPPRFSGLQFPNYSSELNVNALELDDSALYLCASSLPRQGSSYNEQFFGPGTRLTVL.

The chain combines TRBV10-3 with TRBJ2-7; 7 bases are a match to TRBD1. The CDR3 contains 14 residues. V lost 6 bases, J lost 3 bases, and 8 bases stayed unmatched. CDR1 ENHRY and CDR2 SYGVKD come from the germline V gene. CDR3 in DNA: TGTGCCATCAGCACAGGGGTTTCCAACTACGAGCAGTACTTC. It specifies CAISTGVSNYEQYF.

This clone showed up just a few times. The V and J genes are TRBV6-5 and TRBJ1-2; maybe TRBD1 (6 bases). There are 14 residues in the CDR3. CDR1 is MNHEY, CDR2 SVGAGI, per germline. V lost 4 bases and J lost 5, with 14 bases in between. The CDR3 DNA reads TGTGCCAGCAGTTCACCAGGGGTGGGTTATGGCTACACCTTC. Protein product: CASSSPGVGYGYTF.

This chain links TRBV7-2 with TRBJ2-5, with 7 positions matching TRBD2. The CDR3 has 16 amino acids. Germline V gene sequence: CDR1 SGHTA, CDR2 FQGNSA. Trimming removed 2 bases from V and 4 bases from J; junction bases left unmatched: 10. In nucleotides, the CDR3 is TGTGCCAGCAGCTTAAATAGTAAGCGGGGAATAGAGACCCAGTACTTC. Translated, it gives CASSLNSKRGIETQYF.

The DNA for the CDR3 is TGTGCCTGGAGCGCCCTTGAGGGGGTTTGGGGTAGGAAGGATCATGTACGAGAGACCCAGTACTTC. Its translation: CAWSALEGVWGRKDHVRETQYF. The chain joins TRBV30 to TRBJ2-5; TRBD1 might be the D (6 bases). The CDR3 is 22 amino acids. Germline CDR1 and CDR2: GTSNPN and SVGIG (reference sequence). Trimming left V 3 bases short and J 4 bases short, with 39 bases between.

With respect to this clone: Its ends do not fully match the called genes, so a read error is possible. The rearrangement uses TRBV2 and TRBJ1-5; a weak D match, TRBD1 (5 bases). From germline, CDR1 is SNHLY and CDR2 FYNNEI. There are 13 residues in the CDR3. In nucleotides, the CDR3 is TGTGTCAGCGGGGGGTATAGCAATCAGCCCCAGCATTTT. Translation gives CVSGGYSNQPQHF.

The chain recombines TRBV7-7 with TRBJ2-7; 9 bases are a match to TRBD1. The length of the CDR3 is 15 residues. J was trimmed by 2 bases and V by 5 bases; bases with no gene match: 7. The germline V gene has CDR1 SSHAT and CDR2 FNYEAQ (reference sequence). The DNA of the CDR3 is TGTGCCAGCAGCCCAGGGACAGGGCTTACCTACGAGCAGTACTTC. Encoded protein: CASSPGTGLTYEQYF. The entire variable domain, with the rest obtained from reference TRBV7-7 and TRBJ2-7, is as follows: GAGVSQSPRYKVTKRGQDVTLRCDPISSHATLYWYQQALGQGPEFLTYFNYEAQPDKSGLPSDRFSAERPEGSISTLTIQRTEQRDSAMYRCASSPGTGLTYEQYFGPGTRLTVT.

This clone appeared once. The chain employs TRBV7-3 and TRBJ2-3; 13 nucleotides line up with TRBD2. Germline CDR1 and CDR2: SGHTA and FQGTGA. The CDR3 covers 17 residues. Trimming cost V 4 bases and J 4 bases; bases outside gene matches: 8. In nucleotides, the CDR3 is TGTGCCAGCAGCTCCCAAGGACTAGCGGGGGCCGCAGATACGCAGTATTTT. Its translation: CASSSQGLAGAADTQYF.

The CDR3 protein is CASSSAGQNSYEQYF. The CDR3 bases are TGTGCCAGCAGTTCCGCGGGACAGAACTCCTACGAGCAGTACTTC. The V and J genes are TRBV27 and TRBJ2-7; a possible D gene is TRBD1 (7 bases). Germline-derived CDR1 and CDR2 are MNHEY and SMNVEV (reference sequence). V shed 4 bases and J shed 0 bases, with 13 bases lying between them. This CDR3 spans 15 amino acids.

This rearrangement joins TRBV5-5 to TRBJ2-3; D is possibly TRBD2 (6 bases). The CDR3 is 15 amino acids. Trimming stripped 4 bases from V and 3 bases from J, with 15 bases between. The V gene's germline CDR1 is SGHKS and CDR2 YYEKEE (reference sequence). In DNA form, the CDR3 reads TGTGCCAGCAGCGTGCTTGGGGGGTCAACAGATACGCAGTATTTT. It encodes CASSVLGGSTDTQYF.

Here the CDR3 DNA reads TGCGCCAGCAGCTCCGGACAGGCGGGAGAGACCCAGTACTTC. It specifies CASSSGQAGETQYF. The chain combines TRBV5-1 with TRBJ2-5, with 7 positions matching TRBD1. The CDR3 consists of 14 residues. CDR1 is SGHRS and CDR2 is YFSETQ in the germline V gene. The J segment lost 4 bases and the V segment lost 3 bases, leaving 6 bases of the junction unmatched.

This clone was counted once. The chain carries TRBV18 and TRBJ1-1, with D possibly being TRBD1 (5 bases). CDR1 is KGHSH, CDR2 LQKENI, per germline. CDR3 length equals 15 residues. Trimming cost V 0 bases and J 0 bases, with 8 bases left between them. The CDR3 nucleotides are TGTGCCAGCTCACCACCGGCGGACATGAACACTGAAGCTTTCTTT. Translation gives CASSPPADMNTEAFF.

This clone is a singleton in its sample. The V and J genes are TRBV5-1 and TRBJ1-2; TRBD1 matches at 8 bases. Trimming cost V 4 bases and J 3 bases; bases outside gene matches: 2. Germline V gene data show CDR1 as SGHRS and CDR2 as YFSETQ. The CDR3 is made up of 13 amino acids. CDR3 in amino acids: CASSKDRDYGYTF. The CDR3 DNA is TGCGCCAGCAGCAAGGACAGGGACTATGGCTACACCTTC.

This clone came up a few times. The rearrangement links TRBV7-9 to TRBJ2-7; the match to TRBD1 covers 11 bases. V lost 4 bases, J lost 6 bases, and 11 bases stayed unmatched. The germline V gene encodes CDR1 SEHNR and CDR2 FQNEAQ (reference sequence). This CDR3 contains 16 residues. CDR3 residues: CASSSIGQGALGEQYF. The DNA of the CDR3 is TGTGCCAGCAGCTCTATAGGACAGGGGGCGTTAGGCGAGCAGTACTTC.

V is TRBV7-9 and J is TRBJ2-7; 7 nucleotides align to TRBD1. The CDR3 is 15 residues long. Germline lookup yields CDR1 SEHNR and CDR2 FQNEAQ (reference sequence). V shed 5 bases and J 4 bases; nucleotides not matched to a gene: 11. The CDR3, as DNA: TGTGCCAGCAGCCGCCATCAACAGGGGAGTTACGAGCAGTACTTC. Translation: CASSRHQQGSYEQYF.

The chain recombines TRBV11-3 with TRBJ1-2, with D perhaps TRBD1 (5 bases). The CDR3 is made up of 15 amino acids. Germline-derived CDR1 and CDR2 are SGHNT and YENEEA. Trimming took off 0 bases at V and 7 bases at J, with 15 bases between the two ends. The DNA for the CDR3 is TGTGCCAGCAGCTTAGACAGGGTATATCTCTGTGGCTACACCTTC. It encodes CASSLDRVYLCGYTF.

This chain connects TRBV9 to TRBJ1-2; D call uncertain. With 3 bases removed from V and 3 bases from J, the gap between germline ends came to 15 bases. In germline, CDR1 is SGDLS, CDR2 YYNGEE. The CDR3 consists of 15 residues. The CDR3 coding sequence is TGTGCCAGCAGCGCCGCCGGTGGGAGGGACTATGGCTACACCTTC. Residues: CASSAAGGRDYGYTF.

The V call is TRBV5-8, the J call TRBJ2-5; TRBD1 agrees at 9 bases. The V gene end was trimmed by 6 bases and the J gene end by 1 base; junction bases not matched to a gene: 10. CDR3 length equals 16 residues. The germline CDR1 and CDR2 sequences are SGHTS and YDEGEE. This CDR3 is CASNKGDRDLQETQYF. In nucleotides, the CDR3 is TGTGCCAGCAACAAGGGGGACAGGGATCTCCAAGAGACCCAGTACTTC.

The V gene is TRBV7-2, the J gene TRBJ2-2, with 9 bases fitting TRBD1. With V trimmed by 0 bases and J by 5 bases, 4 bases remained unmatched. Germline CDR1 reads SGHTA; CDR2 reads FQGNSA. The length of the CDR3 is 16 residues. CDR3 in amino acids: CASSLAGTGSTGELFF. As DNA, the CDR3 is TGTGCCAGCAGCTTAGCCGGGACAGGGTCTACCGGGGAGCTGTTTTTT.

There are a few counts of this clone. The chain carries TRBV7-8 and TRBJ2-7, with D unclear. Germline loops: CDR1 SGHVS, CDR2 FQNEAQ. CDR3 size: 11 residues. Trimming cost V 5 bases and J 5 bases, with 7 bases left between them. As DNA, the CDR3 is TGTGCCAGCAGCAACGGAGACGAGCAGTACTTC. Translation gives CASSNGDEQYF. Full variable domain (outside the CDR3, taken from reference TRBV7-8 and TRBJ2-7): GAGVSQSPRYKVAKRGQDVALRCDPISGHVSLFWYQQALGQGPEFLTYFQNEAQLDKSGLPSDRFFAERPEGSVSTLKIQRTQQEDSAVYLCASSNGDEQYFGPGTRLTVT.

The chain uses TRBV10-3 and TRBJ1-3; no firm D call. The CDR3 extends over 15 amino acids. The germline V and J ends were trimmed by 5 bases and 4 bases, with 15 bases remaining between them. The germline gives CDR1 ENHRY, CDR2 SYGVKD. In DNA, the CDR3 is TGTGCCATCAGTCGCAATCAGGCTACAGGAAACACCATATATTTT. This codes for CAISRNQATGNTIYF.

The CDR3 DNA sequence: TGTGCCAGCAGCTTAGAACGGGGGGCGGGAAACACCATATATTTT. As protein: CASSLERGAGNTIYF. The V and J genes are TRBV7-8 and TRBJ1-3; weak D call: TRBD1 (6 bases). The V gene lost 1 base and the J gene lost 4 bases, with 11 bases spanning the gap. The V gene's germline CDR1 is SGHVS and CDR2 FQNEAQ. This CDR3 contains 15 residues. The full variable domain, its missing parts supplied by reference TRBV7-8 and TRBJ1-3, is GAGVSQSPRYKVAKRGQDVALRCDPISGHVSLFWYQQALGQGPEFLTYFQNEAQLDKSGLPSDRFFAERPEGSVSTLKIQRTQQEDSAVYLCASSLERGAGNTIYFGEGSWLTVV.

The chain joins TRBV19 to TRBJ2-3; 13 positions agree with TRBD2. The CDR3 loop spans 16 amino acids. After removal of 4 bases from V and 6 bases from J, the junction contained 7 bases not matched to a gene. Germline V gene sequence: CDR1 LNHDA, CDR2 SQIVND (reference sequence). Here the CDR3 DNA reads TGTGCCAGTAGTACCCCGGGACTAGCGGGGAGGGATACGCAGTATTTT. This encodes CASSTPGLAGRDTQYF.

The gene calls are TRBV18 and TRBJ1-2; D is unresolved. The CDR3 is made up of 14 amino acids. Trimming removed 5 bases from V and 0 bases from J, with 10 bases in between. Germline CDR1 reads KGHSH; CDR2 reads LQKENI. The CDR3 sequence: CASSEGSTNYGYTF. The CDR3 bases are TGTGCCAGCTCAGAGGGCTCTACTAACTATGGCTACACCTTC.

This rearrangement joins TRBV27 to TRBJ2-2, with D perhaps matching TRBD2 (6 bases). The CDR3 runs 14 residues. Germline-derived CDR1 and CDR2 are MNHEY and SMNVEV (reference sequence). V was pared by 2 bases and J by 2 bases, with 6 bases between. The CDR3: CASSLTSNTGELFF. CDR3 DNA: TGTGCCAGCAGTTTAACTAGCAACACCGGGGAGCTGTTTTTT.